The subject of this entry is one T cell receptor beta chain. Its antigen is unknown. The data belong to a study of radiotherapy plus CTLA-4 blockade in lung cancer. Whole-study results and caveats: Blood-borne expansion of tumor-derived TCR clones followed radiotherapy plus ipilimumab.

CDR3 length: 14 residues. CDR1 is KGHSH and CDR2 is LQKENI in the germline V gene. J lost 7 bases, V lost 3 bases, and 8 bases had no gene match. Clones were sequenced by immunoSEQ multiplex PCR, and TCRdb holds only the in-frame ones, with some missing. The sample consists of about 99,000 clones, about 91% of them appearing once. This sequence joins TRBV18 and TRBJ2-7; TRBD1 agrees at 8 bases. The sample here was peripheral blood, taken from a patient treated with radiotherapy plus ipilimumab. This receptor was obtained from a human donor with non-small cell lung cancer that progressed on radiotherapy plus ipilimumab. CDR3 bases: TGTGCCAGCTCACCCTCAGGGGGCTCTGATGAGCAGTACTTC. It specifies CASSPSGGSDEQYF. Together with reference TRBV18 and TRBJ2-7, the CDR3 gives the full variable domain: NAGVMQNPRHLVRRRGQEARLRCSPMKGHSHVYWYRQLPEEGLKFMVYLQKENIIDESGMPKERFSAEFPKEGPSILRIQQVVRGDSAAYFCASSPSGGSDEQYFGPGTRLTVT.